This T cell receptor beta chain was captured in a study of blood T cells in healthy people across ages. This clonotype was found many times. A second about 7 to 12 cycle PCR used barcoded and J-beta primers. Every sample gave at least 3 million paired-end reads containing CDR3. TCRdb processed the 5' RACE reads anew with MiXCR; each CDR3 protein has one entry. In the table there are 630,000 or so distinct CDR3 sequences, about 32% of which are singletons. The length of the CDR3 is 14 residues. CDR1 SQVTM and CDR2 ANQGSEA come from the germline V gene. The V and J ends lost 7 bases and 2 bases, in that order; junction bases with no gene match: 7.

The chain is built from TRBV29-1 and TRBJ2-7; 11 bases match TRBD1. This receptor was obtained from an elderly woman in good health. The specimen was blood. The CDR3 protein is CSALGGQGAYEQYF. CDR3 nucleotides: TGCAGCGCCTTGGGGGGACAGGGGGCCTACGAGCAGTACTTC.